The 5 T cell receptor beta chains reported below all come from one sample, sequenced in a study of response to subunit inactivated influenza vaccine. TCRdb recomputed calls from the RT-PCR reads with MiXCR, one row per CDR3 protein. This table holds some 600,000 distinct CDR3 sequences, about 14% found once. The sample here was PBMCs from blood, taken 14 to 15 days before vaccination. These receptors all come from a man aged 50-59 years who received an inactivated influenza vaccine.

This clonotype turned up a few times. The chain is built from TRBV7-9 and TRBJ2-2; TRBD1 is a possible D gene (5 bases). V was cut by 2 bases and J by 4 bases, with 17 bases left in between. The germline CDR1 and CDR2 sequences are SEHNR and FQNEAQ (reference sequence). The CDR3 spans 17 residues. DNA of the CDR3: TGTGCCAGCAGCTTAATCCCGGACACATTTGCCACCGGGGAGCTGTTTTTT. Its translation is CASSLIPDTFATGELFF. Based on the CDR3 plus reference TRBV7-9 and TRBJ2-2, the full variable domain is DTGVSQNPRHKITKRGQNVTFRCDPISEHNRLYWYRQTLGQGPEFLTYFQNEAQLEKSRLLSDRFSAERPKGSFSTLEIQRTEQGDSAMYLCASSLIPDTFATGELFFGEGSRLTVL.

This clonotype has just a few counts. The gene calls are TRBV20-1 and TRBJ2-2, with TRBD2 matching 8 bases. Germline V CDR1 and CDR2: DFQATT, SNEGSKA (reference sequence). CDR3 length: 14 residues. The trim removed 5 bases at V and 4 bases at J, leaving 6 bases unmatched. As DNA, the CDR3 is TGCAGTGCTCCCGGGACTAGTATCACCGGGGAGCTGTTTTTT. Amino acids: CSAPGTSITGELFF.

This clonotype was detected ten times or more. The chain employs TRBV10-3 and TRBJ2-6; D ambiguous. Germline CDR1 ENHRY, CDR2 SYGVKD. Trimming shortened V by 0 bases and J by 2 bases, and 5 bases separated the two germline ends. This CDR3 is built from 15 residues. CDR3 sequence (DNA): TGTGCCATCAGTGAGTCTTCTGCTGGGGCCAACGTCCTGACTTTC. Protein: CAISESSAGANVLTF.

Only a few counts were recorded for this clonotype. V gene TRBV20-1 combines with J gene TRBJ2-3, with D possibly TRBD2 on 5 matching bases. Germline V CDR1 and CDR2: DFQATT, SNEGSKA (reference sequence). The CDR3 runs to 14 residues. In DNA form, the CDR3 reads TGCAGGGCCCGAGGGCTAATAAGGACAGATACGCAGTATTTT. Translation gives CRARGLIRTDTQYF.

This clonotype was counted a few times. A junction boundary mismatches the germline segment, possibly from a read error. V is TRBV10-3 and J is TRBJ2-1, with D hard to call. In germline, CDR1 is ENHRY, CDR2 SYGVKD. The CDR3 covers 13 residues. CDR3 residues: CAIRAVSDNEQFF. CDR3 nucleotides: TGTGCCATCCGGGCGGTCTCCGACAATGAGCAGTTCTTC.